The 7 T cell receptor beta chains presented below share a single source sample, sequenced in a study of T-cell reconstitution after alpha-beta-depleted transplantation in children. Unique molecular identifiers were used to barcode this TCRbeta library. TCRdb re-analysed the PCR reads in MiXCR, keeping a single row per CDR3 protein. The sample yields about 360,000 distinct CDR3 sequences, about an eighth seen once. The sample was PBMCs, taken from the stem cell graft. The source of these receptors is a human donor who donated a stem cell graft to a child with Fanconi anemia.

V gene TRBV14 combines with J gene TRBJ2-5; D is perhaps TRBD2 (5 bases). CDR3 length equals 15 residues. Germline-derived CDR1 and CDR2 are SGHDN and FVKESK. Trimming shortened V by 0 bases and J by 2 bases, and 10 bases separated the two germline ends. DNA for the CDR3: TGTGCCAGCAGCCAAGATAATAGGAGGCAAGAGACCCAGTACTTC. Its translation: CASSQDNRRQETQYF.

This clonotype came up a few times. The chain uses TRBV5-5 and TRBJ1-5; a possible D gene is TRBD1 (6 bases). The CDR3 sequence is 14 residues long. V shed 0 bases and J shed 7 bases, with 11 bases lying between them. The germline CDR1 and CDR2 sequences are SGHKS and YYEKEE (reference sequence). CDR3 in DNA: TGTGCCAGCAGCTTGGCGGGGGGCATCCAGCCCCAGCATTTT. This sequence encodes CASSLAGGIQPQHF.

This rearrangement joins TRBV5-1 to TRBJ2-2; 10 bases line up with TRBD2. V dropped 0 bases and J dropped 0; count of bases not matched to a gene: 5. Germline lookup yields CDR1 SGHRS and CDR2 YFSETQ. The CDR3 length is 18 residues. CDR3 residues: CASSLVASGGANTGELFF. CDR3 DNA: TGCGCCAGCAGCTTGGTGGCTAGCGGGGGCGCGAACACCGGGGAGCTGTTTTTT. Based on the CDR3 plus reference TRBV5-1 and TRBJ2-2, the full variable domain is KAGVTQTPRYLIKTRGQQVTLSCSPISGHRSVSWYQQTPGQGLQFLFEYFSETQRNKGNFPGRFSGRQFSNSRSEMNVSTLELGDSALYLCASSLVASGGANTGELFFGEGSRLTVL.

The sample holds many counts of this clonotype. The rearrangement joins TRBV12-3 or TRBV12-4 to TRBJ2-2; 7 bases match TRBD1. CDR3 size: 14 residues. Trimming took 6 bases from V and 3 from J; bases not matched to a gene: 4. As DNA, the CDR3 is TGTGCCAGCAGCCGACAGGGAGACACCGGGGAGCTGTTTTTT. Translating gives CASSRQGDTGELFF.

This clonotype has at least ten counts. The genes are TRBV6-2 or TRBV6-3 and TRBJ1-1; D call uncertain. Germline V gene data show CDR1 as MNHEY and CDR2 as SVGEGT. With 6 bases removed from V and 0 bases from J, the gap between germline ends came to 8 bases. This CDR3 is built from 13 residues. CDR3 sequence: CASSSFMNTEAFF. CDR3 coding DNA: TGTGCCAGCAGCTCTTTCATGAACACTGAAGCTTTCTTT.

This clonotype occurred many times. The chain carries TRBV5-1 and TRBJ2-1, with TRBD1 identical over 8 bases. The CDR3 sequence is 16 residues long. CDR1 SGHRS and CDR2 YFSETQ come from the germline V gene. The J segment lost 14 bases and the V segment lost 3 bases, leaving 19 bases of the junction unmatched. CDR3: CASSSSTGGPTGRKFF. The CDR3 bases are TGCGCCAGCAGCTCGTCAACAGGGGGTCCTACCGGTAGGAAGTTCTTC.

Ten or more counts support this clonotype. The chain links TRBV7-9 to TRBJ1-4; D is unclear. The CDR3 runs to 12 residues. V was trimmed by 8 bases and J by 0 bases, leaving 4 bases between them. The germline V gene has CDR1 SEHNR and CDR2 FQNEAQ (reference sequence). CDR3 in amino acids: CASSATNEKLFF. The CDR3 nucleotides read TGTGCCAGCTCCGCAACTAATGAAAAACTGTTTTTT.